Listed below are T cell receptor beta chains from one sample, sequenced in a study of cytomegalovirus exposure and HLA in healthy donors. TCRdb's copy holds only in-frame clones and misses some; the assay was immunoSEQ multiplex PCR. The sample has roughly 77,000 clones; roughly 96% are singletons. Sample: PBMCs. The receptor set was obtained from a woman in her late teens or twenties in good health and CMV-seronegative. CDR3s include the opening cysteine and the closing phenylalanine or tryptophan. The D gene is left open where the match is weak. Size tells how often a clone was seen (once, few, many) or the class of an expanded clone, and some rows leave it out.

>TRBV15|TRBJ1-5|-|TRBD1
TGTGCCACCAGCAGCTTGGGACAGGGGAGTGTATATAGCAATCAGCCCCAGCATTTT
CATSSLGQGSVYSNQPQHF
>TRBV6-1|TRBJ2-7|-|-
TGTGCCAGCAGGGCCGAACTTGGAGGGGCAGGCGAGCAGTACTTC
CASRAELGGAGEQYF
>TRBV5-5|TRBJ1-2|-|-
TGTGCCAGCAGCTCAGGGACTGAAAATTATGGCTACACCTTC
CASSSGTENYGYTF
>TRBV5-6|TRBJ2-5|-|-
TGTGCCAGCAGCATGGACAGACAGACCCAGTACTTC
CASSMDRQTQYF
>TRBV10-1|TRBJ1-6|-|-
TGCGCCAGCCGGGGGGCCCTCAATTCACCCCTCCACTTT
CASRGALNSPLHF
>TRBV18|TRBJ1-1|once|TRBD1
TGTGCCAGCTCACCCCAAGAGGGGGCGAACACTGAAGCTTTCTTT
CASSPQEGANTEAFF
>TRBV5-6|TRBJ1-5|-|-
TGTGCCAGCAGCTTTCAGTCGGGGCAGCCCCAGCATTTT
CASSFQSGQPQHF
>TRBV7-2|TRBJ1-1|-|-
TGTGCCAGCAGCCCCGGACAGATACTCATGAACACTGAAGCTTTCTTT
CASSPGQILMNTEAFF
>TRBV9|TRBJ2-7|-|TRBD1
TGTGCCAGTGGACAGGGCACCTACGAGCAGTACTTC
CASGQGTYEQYF
>TRBV25-1|TRBJ1-4|-|-
TGTGCCAGCAGTGAGTCCGGGACACTGGGGGCCAAACTGTTTTTT
CASSESGTLGAKLFF
>TRBV6-4|TRBJ2-1|-|TRBD2
TGTGCCAGCAGTGAACTAGCGGGGGGTTACAATGAGCAGTTCTTC
CASSELAGGYNEQFF
>TRBV5-1|TRBJ2-5|once|TRBD2
TGCGCCAGCAGCTTTGGGATTCTAGCGGGGGGCCAAGAGACCCAGTACTTC
CASSFGILAGGQETQYF
>TRBV27|TRBJ2-7|-|-
TGTGCCAGCAGTTTGGCCCCAGGCTACGAGCAGTACTTC
CASSLAPGYEQYF
>TRBV19|TRBJ2-7|-|TRBD1
TGTGCCAGTAGTATGGGACAGGTTGCCTACGAGCAGTACTTC
CASSMGQVAYEQYF
>TRBV5-1|TRBJ1-4|-|TRBD1
TGCGCCAGCAGCCACACAGGGGTGGAGGAAAAACTGTTTTTT
CASSHTGVEEKLFF
>TRBV4-1|TRBJ2-5|-|-
TGCGCCAGCAGCCAAGCCCGTGGACAGTTCTCCACGGAGACCCAGTACTTC
CASSQARGQFSTETQYF
>TRBV6-4|TRBJ2-2|-|TRBD2
TGTGCCAGTATGCTACTAGCGGGGACCGGGGAGCTGTTTTTT
CASMLLAGTGELFF
>TRBV6-1|TRBJ1-2|-|-
TGTGCCAGCAGTGCTCAGAGGGTGGGGTACTATGGCTACACCTTC
CASSAQRVGYYGYTF
>TRBV9|TRBJ1-6|few|TRBD1
TGTGCCAGCAGCGCCGAGGGACAGGGTCGGGGATCACCCCTCCACTTT
CASSAEGQGRGSPLHF
>TRBV19|TRBJ2-5|-|-
TGTGCCAGTAGTATAGCCGGGAAGTGGGCCCAAGAGACCCAGTACTTC
CASSIAGKWAQETQYF
>TRBV7-9|TRBJ2-7|-|TRBD1
TGTGCCAGCAGCTTGGGACAGCTACCTTTCAACGAGCAGTACTTC
CASSLGQLPFNEQYF
>TRBV28|TRBJ1-1|-|-
TGTGCCAGCAGTCCCGGGACACGGGGGGGCACTGAAGCTTTCTTT
CASSPGTRGGTEAFF
>TRBV7-2|TRBJ2-1|-|TRBD2
TGTGCCGGCGGGACTAGGGGTAACAATGAGCAGTTCTTC
CAGGTRGNNEQFF
>TRBV9|TRBJ1-3|-|-
TGTGCCAGCAGCGTAGAAGGGAGCTCTGGAAACACCATATATTTT
CASSVEGSSGNTIYF
>TRBV29-1|TRBJ2-3|-|TRBD2
TGCAGCGCCGGGACTAGCGGGAGGGCCGAAGATACGCAGTATTTT
CSAGTSGRAEDTQYF
>TRBV4-3|TRBJ2-7|-|-
TGCGCCAGCAGCCTCGCTTCGGACAGCTCCTACGAGCAGTACTTC
CASSLASDSSYEQYF
>TRBV7-2|TRBJ2-5|once|-
TGTGCCAGCAGCTTGGCGGGGCCAGGGGAGACCCAGTACTTC
CASSLAGPGETQYF
>TRBV7-2|TRBJ1-4|once|TRBD1
TGTGCCAGCAGCTGGGACAGGGAGACTGAAAAACTGTTTTTT
CASSWDRETEKLFF
>TRBV19|TRBJ1-1|-|TRBD1
TGTGCCAGTAGTATCCCCGCAGGGGGGAAAACTGAAGCTTTCTTT
CASSIPAGGKTEAFF
>TRBV10-1|TRBJ1-5|-|TRBD1
TGCGCCAGCAGTGAGGGGGACAGGGGTAGCAATCAGCCCCAGCATTTT
CASSEGDRGSNQPQHF
>TRBV6-5|TRBJ2-7|-|TRBD1
TGTGCCAGCAGTGCTCGGACAGGGGGACCTTACGAGCAGTACTTC
CASSARTGGPYEQYF
>TRBV6-6|TRBJ2-1|-|-
TGTGCCAGCAGTTACGGGTCGGGGTGGAACAATGAGCAGTTCTTC
CASSYGSGWNNEQFF
>TRBV6-5|TRBJ1-1|-|TRBD1
TGTGCCAGCACCTGGGACAGGGGTCCTAGGACTGAAGCTTTCTTT
CASTWDRGPRTEAFF
>TRBV6-5|TRBJ2-1|-|TRBD2
TGTGCCAGCAGTTTCCGACTAGCTCCGAATGAGCAGTTCTTC
CASSFRLAPNEQFF
>TRBV5-1|TRBJ1-6|-|-
TGCGCCAGCAGCTTGGGGGGGCAGGGACGATCACCCCTCCACTTT
CASSLGGQGRSPLHF
>TRBV5-1|TRBJ2-3|-|-
TGCGCCAGCAGCTTACCCGGACAATCAGATACGCAGTATTTT
CASSLPGQSDTQYF
>TRBV7-9|TRBJ1-1|-|-
TGTGCCAGCAGCTATAAACTAGGGATGCTGAACACTGAAGCTTTCTTT
CASSYKLGMLNTEAFF
>TRBV7-2|TRBJ1-2|-|TRBD1
TGTGCCAGCAGGGAGGACAGGGCCTATGGCTACACCTTC
CASREDRAYGYTF